This passage covers 32 T cell receptor beta chains from one sample sequenced in a study of cytomegalovirus exposure and HLA in healthy donors. In the PCR, 60 Vbeta and 13 Jbeta primers were used. TCRdb keeps only in-frame clones here, not all; method: immunoSEQ multiplex PCR. The sample has more than 95,000 clones, around 70% seen once. The sequenced sample consisted of PBMCs. The receptors were sampled from a woman aged 18-30 years in good health and CMV-seronegative.

The rearrangement uses TRBV18 and TRBJ1-2; 8 bases line up with TRBD1. Trimming took 3 bases from V and 5 from J; bases not matched to a gene: 8. The germline V gene has CDR1 KGHSH and CDR2 LQKENI. The CDR3 length is 15 residues. The CDR3 nucleotides read TGTGCCAGCTCACCTGAAACCGGGACAGGATATGGCTACACCTTC. Protein: CASSPETGTGYGYTF.

The chain uses TRBV5-1 and TRBJ2-3; D is ambiguous. Germline CDR1 SGHRS, CDR2 YFSETQ. The CDR3 covers 15 residues. The ends were cut back, 4 bases at V and 2 bases at J, with 14 bases in the middle. The CDR3, as DNA: TGCGCCAGCAGCGACTCCCCACGGCCCACAGATACGCAGTATTTT. This gives the protein CASSDSPRPTDTQYF. The entire variable domain, with the rest obtained from reference TRBV5-1 and TRBJ2-3, is as follows: KAGVTQTPRYLIKTRGQQVTLSCSPISGHRSVSWYQQTPGQGLQFLFEYFSETQRNKGNFPGRFSGRQFSNSRSEMNVSTLELGDSALYLCASSDSPRPTDTQYFGPGTRLTVL.

V usage is TRBV5-5 and J usage is TRBJ2-5, with D tentatively TRBD2 (6 bases). V dropped 3 bases and J dropped 3 bases, with 12 bases sitting between them. Germline V gene sequence: CDR1 SGHKS, CDR2 YYEKEE (reference sequence). There are 14 residues in the CDR3. CDR3 protein: CASSSLWGEETQYF. In nucleotides, the CDR3 is TGTGCCAGCAGCTCCTTGTGGGGGGAAGAGACCCAGTACTTC.

The chain uses TRBV28 and TRBJ1-2; tentatively, D is TRBD1 (6 bases). From germline, CDR1 is MDHEN and CDR2 SYDVKM. V was shortened by 8 bases and J by 7 bases, with 17 bases between the two germline ends. This CDR3 has 13 amino acids. CDR3 protein: CASRRQEAGGYTF. For the CDR3, the DNA is TGTGCCAGCCGGAGACAGGAGGCGGGTGGCTACACCTTC.

This clone was seen a few times. The CDR3 DNA reads TGCGCCAGCAGCTTGAGTGTTACGGCAGATACGCAGTATTTT. The encoded protein is CASSLSVTADTQYF. The V and J genes are TRBV5-1 and TRBJ2-3; D gene uncertain. From germline, CDR1 is SGHRS and CDR2 YFSETQ. With 1 base removed from V and 4 bases from J, the gap between germline ends came to 10 bases. The CDR3 contains 14 residues.

The chain employs TRBV4-1 and TRBJ1-3, with TRBD1 identical over 7 bases. This CDR3 spans 16 amino acids. Trimming took 2 bases from V and 4 from J; bases not matched to a gene: 8. Germline CDR1 MGHRA, CDR2 YSYEKL. The CDR3 loop is CASSQRGQRGGNTIYF. In nucleotides, the CDR3 is TGCGCCAGCAGCCAAAGGGGACAGAGGGGCGGAAACACCATATATTTT.

This chain connects TRBV27 to TRBJ1-5; D might be TRBD1 (5 bases). CDR1 and CDR2 (germline): MNHEY, SMNVEV (reference sequence). The length of the CDR3 is 13 residues. V lost 6 bases, J lost 6 bases, and 12 bases lay in between. In DNA, the CDR3 is TGTGCCAGCAGCCAAACCAGGGTTCAGCCCCAGCATTTT. As protein: CASSQTRVQPQHF.

V gene TRBV19 combines with J gene TRBJ1-2, with 9 bases that match TRBD1. CDR3 length: 15 residues. CDR1 and CDR2 from the germline V gene are LNHDA and SQIVND (reference sequence). The J segment lost 5 bases and the V segment lost 5 bases, leaving 9 bases of the junction unmatched. The CDR3 is CASSLRDRVGYGYTF. The CDR3 DNA follows: TGTGCCAGTAGTCTCCGGGACAGGGTGGGATATGGCTACACCTTC.

The chain couples TRBV2 to TRBJ1-5; maybe TRBD1 (6 bases). V was trimmed by 6 bases and J by 2 bases, leaving 17 bases between them. CDR3 length: 16 residues. CDR1 and CDR2 (germline): SNHLY, FYNNEI. The CDR3 DNA follows: TGTGCCAGCAGGGAGAACAGGGTTGAGCGCAATCAGCCCCAGCATTTT. Protein sequence: CASRENRVERNQPQHF.

The CDR3 DNA sequence: TGTGCCAGCAGCGAAGAACGGTCTGGAAACACCATATATTTT. Encoded protein: CASSEERSGNTIYF. V gene TRBV6-6 combines with J gene TRBJ1-3, with no clear D. Germline CDR1 reads MNHNY; CDR2 reads SVGAGI (reference sequence). The V end was cut by 6 bases, the J end by 1 base, with 10 bases between. CDR3 length: 14 residues.

The genes are TRBV7-2 and TRBJ1-5; D remains ambiguous. The V end was cut by 5 bases, the J end by 1 base, with 12 bases between. Germline V lookup: CDR1 SGHTA, CDR2 FQGNSA. The CDR3 contains 15 residues. This CDR3 is CASSRGIRSNQPQHF. The CDR3 DNA follows: TGTGCCAGCAGCCGAGGAATAAGGAGCAATCAGCCCCAGCATTTT.

The chain has TRBV28 and TRBJ1-2; D remains ambiguous. Trimming removed 5 bases from V and 2 bases from J, with 9 bases in between. The V gene's germline CDR1 is MDHEN and CDR2 SYDVKM. The CDR3 covers 13 residues. The CDR3 coding sequence is TGTGCCAGCAGTCAGGATAAGAACTATGGCTACACCTTC. Translation gives CASSQDKNYGYTF.

The rearrangement uses TRBV7-9 and TRBJ2-6; D remains ambiguous. This CDR3 spans 15 amino acids. Per germline, CDR1 SEHNR and CDR2 FQNEAQ (reference sequence). With 10 bases removed from V and 0 bases from J, the gap between germline ends came to 13 bases. This CDR3 is CATARHDSGANVLTF. The CDR3 DNA reads TGTGCCACCGCAAGACATGACTCTGGGGCCAACGTCCTGACTTTC.

The chain carries TRBV28 and TRBJ1-3; tentatively, D is TRBD1 (6 bases). Germline V CDR1 and CDR2: MDHEN, SYDVKM. This CDR3 comprises 15 residues. V lost 6 bases and J 0 bases, leaving 12 bases between the germline ends. The CDR3 reads CASSQGQYSGNTIYF. In nucleotides, the CDR3 is TGTGCCAGCAGCCAAGGACAGTACTCTGGAAACACCATATATTTT. Full variable domain (missing parts from reference TRBV28 and TRBJ1-3): DVKVTQSSRYLVKRTGEKVFLECVQDMDHENMFWYRQDPGLGLRLIYFSYDVKMKEKGDIPEGYSVSREKKERFSLILESASTNQTSMYLCASSQGQYSGNTIYFGEGSWLTVV.

The chain carries TRBV15 and TRBJ1-5; possible D gene TRBD1, 5 bases. CDR1 and CDR2 (germline): LNHNV, YYDKDF (reference sequence). The CDR3 contains 16 residues. V lost 0 bases, J lost 2 bases, and 11 bases lay in between. The CDR3 sequence: CATSRDGGDGNQPQHF. CDR3 sequence (DNA): TGTGCCACCAGCAGAGATGGCGGGGACGGCAATCAGCCCCAGCATTTT.

The genes are TRBV6-1 and TRBJ2-7, with 10 bases fitting TRBD1. CDR1 MNHNS and CDR2 SASEGT come from the germline V gene. There are 16 residues in the CDR3. V lost 3 bases to trimming and J lost 2 bases; unmatched junction nucleotides: 7. CDR3 coding DNA: TGTGCCAGCAGTGATGGGACAGGGGCAATCCCCTACGAGCAGTACTTC. Translation gives CASSDGTGAIPYEQYF.

The V and J genes are TRBV6-5 and TRBJ1-2; TRBD1 matches 7 bases. The CDR3 contains 14 residues. Germline loops: CDR1 MNHEY, CDR2 SVGAGI. The trim removed 6 bases at V and 4 bases at J, leaving 8 bases unmatched. The CDR3 bases are TGTGCCAGCAGCCAGGGACAGTCTCGCTATGGCTACACCTTC. Translation: CASSQGQSRYGYTF.

This chain links TRBV28 with TRBJ1-5, with D hard to call. This CDR3 is 12 amino acids long. Trimming took 3 bases from V and 4 from J, leaving 4 bases between them. Germline V gives CDR1 MDHEN, CDR2 SYDVKM. This chain's CDR3 is CASSFSNQPQHF. Here the CDR3 DNA reads TGTGCCAGCAGTTTTAGTAATCAGCCCCAGCATTTT.

The chain carries TRBV6-1 and TRBJ1-2; D uncertain. V was pared by 7 bases and J by 4 bases, with 7 bases between. CDR1 is MNHNS, CDR2 SASEGT, per germline. This CDR3 is 11 amino acids long. CDR3: CASTEGYGYTF. CDR3 bases: TGTGCCAGCACCGAGGGCTATGGCTACACCTTC.

The chain carries TRBV5-4 and TRBJ1-4; D may be TRBD1 (6 bases). Looked up from germline, CDR1 is SGHNT and CDR2 is YYREEE (reference sequence). The V end was cut by 2 bases, the J end by 5 bases, with 13 bases between. The CDR3 totals 15 residues. Written as DNA, the CDR3 is TGTGCCAGCAGCTTTGGGACAAGGGGAAATGAAAAACTGTTTTTT. It yields the protein CASSFGTRGNEKLFF.

This clone was observed a handful of times. The chain recombines TRBV7-2 with TRBJ2-3; 15 nucleotides match TRBD2. Germline V gene data show CDR1 as SGHTA and CDR2 as FQGNSA. Trimming at V came to 3 bases and at J to 6 bases, leaving 7 bases not matched to a gene. The CDR3 has 17 residues. CDR3 sequence reads: CASSFPGLAGGWDTQYF. CDR3 nucleotide sequence: TGTGCCAGCAGCTTCCCTGGACTAGCGGGGGGGTGGGATACGCAGTATTTT.

This clone has only a few counts. CDR3 nucleotides: TGTGCCACCAGCAGGGCCCTTTTAGCTGCGAACACTGAAGCTTTCTTT. Translated, it gives CATSRALLAANTEAFF. V gene TRBV15 combines with J gene TRBJ1-1; D remains ambiguous. The ends were cut back, 3 bases at V and 1 base at J, with 15 bases in the middle. Per the germline V gene, CDR1 is LNHNV and CDR2 is YYDKDF (reference sequence). The CDR3 has 16 amino acids.

The chain combines TRBV9 with TRBJ2-3; TRBD2 matches at 8 bases. The junction had 9 bases not matched to a gene; V was cut back by 0 bases and J by 9 bases. Germline-derived CDR1 and CDR2 are SGDLS and YYNGEE. The CDR3 runs to 15 residues. The CDR3 sequence: CASSVVAGGVETQYF. The DNA of the CDR3 is TGTGCCAGCAGCGTAGTGGCGGGGGGAGTGGAAACGCAGTATTTT.

About this clone: Other DNA sequences in this specimen translate into the identical CDR3. The V and J genes are TRBV6-1 and TRBJ1-4, with 8 bases matching TRBD1. The V gene's germline CDR1 is MNHNS and CDR2 SASEGT. The CDR3 extends over 13 amino acids. V shed 8 bases and J 3 bases; nucleotides not matched to a gene: 2. The CDR3 spells CASRDRPNEKLFF. The CDR3 nucleotides are TGTGCCAGCCGGGACAGGCCTAATGAAAAACTGTTTTTT.

This clone was counted between two and nine times. An end of the junction differs from the germline gene, which may be a read error. The chain carries TRBV7-9 and TRBJ1-2; D remains ambiguous. This CDR3 is 12 amino acids long. Per germline, CDR1 SEHNR and CDR2 FQNEAQ (reference sequence). Written as DNA, the CDR3 is TGTTCCAGCAGCGACACTAACTATGGCTACACCTTC. Its protein is CSSSDTNYGYTF.

This chain uses TRBV27 with TRBJ2-2; 9 bases line up with TRBD1. The germline V gene has CDR1 MNHEY and CDR2 SMNVEV (reference sequence). Losses at the gene ends were 4 bases for V and 5 bases for J; bases not matched to a gene: 5. The CDR3 has 15 amino acids. The CDR3 DNA follows: TGTGCCAGCAGTTCCGAGACAGGGGGTACCGGGGAGCTGTTTTTT. Residues: CASSSETGGTGELFF.

CDR3 DNA sequence: TGTGCCAGCAGTGAACTCAGGGGTGGAGCTTTCTTT. Its translation is CASSELRGGAFF. The chain uses TRBV2 and TRBJ1-1, with D perhaps matching TRBD1 (6 bases). V lost 2 bases and J 10 bases, leaving 11 bases between the germline ends. CDR3 length: 12 amino acids. Germline assignment: CDR1 SNHLY and CDR2 FYNNEI.

This chain uses TRBV2 with TRBJ2-2, with 8 bases matching TRBD2. Germline CDR1 is SNHLY and CDR2 is FYNNEI. V shed 7 bases, J shed 4 bases, and the junction held 8 bases outside the gene matches. The CDR3 is made up of 15 amino acids. CDR3 bases: TGTGCCAGCACATCCAGCGGGAGCCTCACCGGGGAGCTGTTTTTT. This gives the protein CASTSSGSLTGELFF.

This clone came up a few times. This chain connects TRBV30 to TRBJ1-2; 8 bases are a match to TRBD1. Trimming took 2 bases from V and 8 from J; bases not matched to a gene: 10. CDR1 and CDR2 from the germline V gene are GTSNPN and SVGIG (reference sequence). The CDR3 length is 14 residues. In nucleotides, the CDR3 is TGTGCCTGGAGTTTGCCGGACAGGGTGAAGGGCTACACCTTC. Its protein is CAWSLPDRVKGYTF.

This clone was detected once. The chain carries TRBV28 and TRBJ2-5; D is unclear. The V end lost 2 bases, the J end lost 2 bases, and 9 bases lay between the germline ends. CDR3 length equals 14 residues. CDR1 is MDHEN and CDR2 is SYDVKM in the germline V gene. DNA of the CDR3: TGTGCCAGCAGTTTACCCACACCTCAAGAGACCCAGTACTTC. It specifies CASSLPTPQETQYF.

This rearrangement joins TRBV30 to TRBJ2-1, with D unclear. Trimming removed 0 bases at V and 4 bases at J, with 7 bases between. Germline CDR1 is GTSNPN and CDR2 is SVGIG (reference sequence). CDR3 length equals 13 residues. CDR3 bases: TGTGCCTGGAGTGTGCAGGATTACAATGAGCAGTTCTTC. Translating gives CAWSVQDYNEQFF.

The V call is TRBV6-6, the J call TRBJ2-5; D uncertain. This CDR3 spans 12 amino acids. V gave up 5 bases and J gave up 2 bases, with 6 bases separating them. CDR1 MNHNY and CDR2 SVGAGI come from the germline V gene (reference sequence). CDR3 residues: CASSAKQETQYF. CDR3 nucleotide sequence: TGTGCCAGCAGTGCGAAGCAAGAGACCCAGTACTTC.